Detailed here is one T cell receptor (beta chain). Its antigen is still unknown. Per-nucleotide qualities are absent, and no much larger clonotype sits a single base away. To sequence the TCRbeta CDR3 region, genomic DNA was isolated from the sorted cells. The immunoSEQ Assay was used to sequence the TCRbeta CDR3 regions. This immuneACCESS table, as held by TCRdb, lists in-frame sequences with V and J called but not all clones. Of the missing ones, under half trace to an unresolved V gene in checked studies; the others have no known cause. This sample has tens of thousands of clones in its table, and roughly 84% of those were observed once. The top ten hold about 12% of the sample. The record originates from a study of OX40 agonist ivuxolimab in advanced cancers. Regarding the research as a whole: Ivuxolimab was a fully human IgG2 agonistic monoclonal antibody targeting the costimulatory receptor OX40 (CD134). Intravenous ivuxolimab was administered to patients every 2 weeks at six dose levels: 0.01, 0.1, 0.3, 1.5, 3 and 10 mg/kg. Among the approximately 50 dose-escalation patients, about 19 had hepatocellular carcinoma, about 15 melanoma, 9 renal cell carcinoma and 9 head and neck cancer. In the dose-escalation cohort, roughly 80% of patients were male, and the mean age was about 55 years, with a range of about 23 to 80. Patients were allowed to have had prior anti-PD-1, anti-PD-L1 or anti-CTLA-4 therapy, and around 43% of the dose-escalation patients had been treated with checkpoint inhibitors. Partial responses were achieved by three dose-escalation patients, of whom one had hepatocellular carcinoma and two had cutaneous melanoma. Peripheral TCRbeta sequencing aimed to test whether ivuxolimab altered TCR sequence diversity and caused clonal T-cell expansion. The paper covers the monotherapy dose-escalation part of the phase I ivuxolimab trial, which included N of about 50 patients.

V lost 4 bases and J lost 6 bases; the stretch between them is 17 bases long. The germline V gene sets CDR1 to SGHTS and CDR2 to YDEGEE. From the cysteine through the phenylalanine, the CDR3 covers 16 amino acids. The CDR3 DNA has 48 bases and is translated from base 1. Patients with autoimmune disease history or receiving systemic immunosuppression were excluded from the trial. Peripheral blood for TCR sequencing was collected from all dose cohorts at baseline, on cycle 4 day 1, and on cycle 7 day 1. Samples were obtained from an open-label, multicenter, first-in-human phase I dose-escalation trial of ivuxolimab. Adults with locally advanced or metastatic head and neck squamous cell, hepatocellular, melanoma or renal cell carcinoma were enrolled in the trial. Before TCR sequencing, CD4+ T cells and CD8+ T cells were sorted from peripheral blood as separate populations. On the study overall, not on this receptor specifically: Clonal expansion of both CD4+ and CD8+ blood T cells was observed from baseline to week 6 at doses 0.1 to 3.0 mg/kg. Low levels of normalized T-cell clonal expansion were also seen in some nonresponding patients. After ivuxolimab, expanded clones were on average more numerous among CD8+ T cells than among CD4+ T cells. In the 0.1-3.0 mg/kg groups, partial responders had among the lowest normalized peripheral clonal expansion, particularly in CD8+ T cells. The antigen specificity of the peripheral T cells that underwent clonal expansion was not determined.

The source was CD4+ or CD8+ T cells sorted from blood, collected in a trial of the OX40 agonist ivuxolimab. Recombination linked TRBV5-8 to TRBJ1-6; the D gene is possibly TRBD1, with 5 bases matching. The clonotype comes from an adult with an advanced solid tumor such as melanoma, head and neck, liver or kidney cancer. The nucleotide sequence reads TGTGCCAGCAGCCTGGGGACTTGGATACTTAATTCACCCCTCCACTTT. Translated, it reads CASSLGTWILNSPLHF. Here the CDR3 is joined to the reference TRBV5-8 and TRBJ1-6 genes, and the full variable domain is: EAGVTQSPTHLIKTRGQQATLRCSPISGHTSVYWYQQALGLGLQFLLWYDEGEERNRGNFPPRFSGRQFPNYSSELNVNALELEDSALYLCASSLGTWILNSPLHFGNGTRLTVT.